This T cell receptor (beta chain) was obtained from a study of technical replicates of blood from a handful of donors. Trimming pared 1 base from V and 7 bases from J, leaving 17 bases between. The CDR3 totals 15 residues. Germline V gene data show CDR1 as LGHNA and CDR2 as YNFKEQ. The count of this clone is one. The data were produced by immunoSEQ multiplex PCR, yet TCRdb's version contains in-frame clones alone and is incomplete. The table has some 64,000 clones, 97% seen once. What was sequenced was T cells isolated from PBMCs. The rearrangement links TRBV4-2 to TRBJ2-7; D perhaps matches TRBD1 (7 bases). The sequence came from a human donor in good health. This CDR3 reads CASSQVSQGGGEQYF. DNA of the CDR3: TGTGCCAGCAGCCAAGTTAGTCAGGGGGGAGGTGAGCAGTACTTC.